This TCR beta chain was sequenced for a study of cytomegalovirus exposure and HLA in healthy donors. V lost 3 bases and J lost 0, with 9 bases in between. The CDR3 is 14 amino acids. From germline, CDR1 is MDHEN and CDR2 SYDVKM. It was with 60 Vbeta and 13 Jbeta primers that the PCR ran. TCRdb keeps only in-frame clones here, not all; method: immunoSEQ multiplex PCR. The table lists approximately 180,000 clones, around 80% of them singletons, with approximately 1.5% in the top ten. Regarding the study as a whole: A later analysis revealed that TCR association rates differed between HLA loci, peaking at DRB1 and bottoming out at HLA-C. Donor immune exposure was known only as CMV serostatus. In an earlier analysis, most TCR beta V segments were productive about 87% or about 30% of the time.

About this clone: Its antigen is currently unknown.

The chain links TRBV28 to TRBJ2-7, with D possibly matching TRBD1 (5 bases). The sequenced material came from PBMCs. This sequence originates from a woman in her thirties in good health and CMV-seropositive. The CDR3 sequence is CASSFRQISYEQYF. DNA of the CDR3: TGTGCCAGCAGTTTTCGACAGATCTCCTACGAGCAGTACTTC.